These 17 T cell receptor beta chains were all obtained from the same sample, sequenced in a study of Ad26.COV2.S vaccination and SARS-CoV-2 variants. Described treatment: around 19 received Ad26.COV2.S at low or high dose, single or two shots; several received placebo; per-sample allocation not given. Sample collection was performed on day 63 after the first vaccine or placebo injection. Measured with immunoSEQ multiplex PCR; TCRdb has only the in-frame clones, and not every one. Here the sample spans 350,000 to 450,000 clones, 89% being singletons. Sequences were derived from peripheral blood, sampled in a trial of Ad26.COV2.S vaccine versus placebo. These receptor sequences come from a person aged 18-65 years who received the Ad26.COV2.S COVID-19 vaccine or a placebo.

The chain is built from TRBV7-2 and TRBJ2-7; D perhaps matches TRBD1 (7 bases). The CDR3 loop spans 13 amino acids. The V gene's germline CDR1 is SGHTA and CDR2 FQGNSA. V shed 6 bases and J shed 2 bases, with 11 bases lying between them. CDR3 protein: CASSRGTAYEQYF. The CDR3 DNA is TGTGCCAGCAGTCGCGGGACAGCCTACGAGCAGTACTTC.

A few counts support this clone. The genes are TRBV3-1 (or the pseudogene TRBV3-2) and TRBJ2-7; D may correspond to TRBD1 or TRBD2 (7 bases each). This CDR3 is 15 amino acids long. CDR1 is LGHDT and CDR2 is YNNKEL in the germline V gene (reference sequence). V was cut by 1 base and J by 1 base, with 11 bases left in between. The CDR3 here is CASSQGGGQSYEQYF. The CDR3 region has the DNA TGTGCCAGCAGCCAAGGGGGGGGACAGTCCTACGAGCAGTACTTC.

The chain couples TRBV7-6 to TRBJ1-4; no clear D gene. Trimming removed 1 base at V and 5 bases at J, with 5 bases between. The CDR3 sequence is 13 residues long. Germline CDR1 SGHVS, CDR2 FNYEAQ. The CDR3 DNA follows: TGTGCCAGCAGCTTAGACAGAAATGAAAAACTGTTTTTT. Translating gives CASSLDRNEKLFF. Drawing the rest from reference TRBV7-6 and TRBJ1-4, the complete variable domain is GAGVSQSPRYKVTKRGQDVALRCDPISGHVSLYWYRQALGQGPEFLTYFNYEAQQDKSGLPNDRFSAERPEGSISTLTIQRTEQRDSAMYRCASSLDRNEKLFFGSGTQLSVL.

The V call is TRBV27, the J call TRBJ2-7; TRBD2 matches at 9 bases. The V gene's germline CDR1 is MNHEY and CDR2 SMNVEV (reference sequence). The CDR3 has 15 amino acids. V lost 6 bases and J lost 4; bases outside the gene matches: 10. The CDR3 DNA sequence: TGTGCCAGCAGACCTCGGCTAGCGGGGCCTTACGAGCAGTACTTC. Amino acids: CASRPRLAGPYEQYF.

This sequence joins TRBV7-9 and TRBJ2-5, with D uncertain. V was pared by 3 bases and J by 0 bases, with 5 bases between. Germline loops: CDR1 SEHNR, CDR2 FQNEAQ (reference sequence). This CDR3 contains 13 residues. For the CDR3, the DNA is TGTGCCAGCAGCTTTTTGTACCAAGAGACCCAGTACTTC. Amino acids: CASSFLYQETQYF.

The gene calls are TRBV28 and TRBJ2-5; no firm D call. This CDR3 region has 12 residues. V was trimmed by 8 bases and J by 0 bases, leaving 7 bases between them. Germline lookup yields CDR1 MDHEN and CDR2 SYDVKM. In DNA, the CDR3 is TGTGCCAGCTCCCTGTACCAAGAGACCCAGTACTTC. Amino acid sequence: CASSLYQETQYF.

The chain uses TRBV3-1 (or the pseudogene TRBV3-2) and TRBJ1-6, with D unclear. The CDR3 is 14 residues long. Trimming shortened V by 4 bases and J by 8 bases, and 12 bases separated the two germline ends. Looked up from germline, CDR1 is LGHDT and CDR2 is YNNKEL (reference sequence). As DNA, the CDR3 is TGTGCCAGCAGCCTTTGGACTGGAGATTCACCCCTCCACTTT. Translated, it gives CASSLWTGDSPLHF.

The CDR3 DNA reads TGTGCCAGCAGGGTTACTAGCGGCCGAAGCACCGGGGAGCTGTTTTTT. This sequence encodes CASRVTSGRSTGELFF. The rearrangement uses TRBV2 and TRBJ2-2, with 8 bases aligning to TRBD2. CDR3 length: 16 amino acids. Germline CDR1 SNHLY, CDR2 FYNNEI. The junction had 10 bases not matched to a gene; V was cut back by 6 bases and J by 4 bases.

This sequence joins TRBV7-9 and TRBJ2-2; either TRBD1 or TRBD2 may supply D (5 bases each). V lost 0 bases and J lost 5, with 16 bases in between. The CDR3 is 17 amino acids. Germline CDR1 is SEHNR and CDR2 is FQNEAQ (reference sequence). CDR3 DNA sequence: TGTGCCAGCAGCTTAGCGTGGAGACAGAGCGGAACCGGGGAGCTGTTTTTT. Its translation is CASSLAWRQSGTGELFF.

The table lists this clone with a count of one. The chain uses TRBV20-1 and TRBJ1-4, with D hard to call. This CDR3 spans 11 amino acids. V lost 4 bases and J lost 7, with 7 bases in between. CDR1 is DFQATT and CDR2 is SNEGSKA in the germline V gene (reference sequence). CDR3: CSAIRSEKLFF. Here the CDR3 DNA reads TGCAGTGCTATACGGAGTGAAAAACTGTTTTTT.

This chain connects TRBV5-1 to TRBJ1-1; D perhaps matches TRBD1 (6 bases). V shed 1 base and J shed 3 bases, with 10 bases lying between them. The CDR3 sequence is 14 residues long. Germline V gene data show CDR1 as SGHRS and CDR2 as YFSETQ. CDR3 in DNA: TGCGCCAGCAGCTTGACAGGGAGCTACACTGAAGCTTTCTTT. As protein: CASSLTGSYTEAFF.

V and J are TRBV28 and TRBJ2-2; perhaps TRBD1 as D (6 bases). The CDR3 is made up of 16 amino acids. V lost 7 bases to trimming and J lost 5 bases, with 20 bases between them. The germline V gene encodes CDR1 MDHEN and CDR2 SYDVKM. CDR3 bases: TGTGCCAGCACCCGGACGACGGACAGTCAAACCGGGGAGCTGTTTTTT. As protein: CASTRTTDSQTGELFF.

The chain uses TRBV7-9 and TRBJ2-7; 8 nucleotides line up with TRBD1. CDR3 length: 14 residues. Germline values: CDR1 SEHNR, CDR2 FQNEAQ (reference sequence). J gave up 3 bases and V 7 bases, and 8 bases lay outside the gene matches. CDR3 in amino acids: CASMKTGEVYEQYF. The DNA of the CDR3 is TGTGCCAGCATGAAGACAGGGGAGGTCTACGAGCAGTACTTC.

This clone occurred a few times. The chain has TRBV6-5 and TRBJ1-2; weak D call: TRBD1 (5 bases). V was pared by 5 bases and J by 4 bases, with 17 bases between. The CDR3 spans 15 residues. Germline CDR1 MNHEY, CDR2 SVGAGI. The CDR3 nucleotides read TGTGCCAGCAGTCCCAGGACAAGCCCCCTCTATGGCTACACCTTC. The encoded protein is CASSPRTSPLYGYTF.

This clone was seen once. The rearrangement links TRBV2 to TRBJ2-3; D might be TRBD1 (5 bases). The CDR3 sequence is 15 residues long. Germline V CDR1 and CDR2: SNHLY, FYNNEI. The germline V and J ends were trimmed by 2 bases and 0 bases, with 9 bases remaining between them. DNA for the CDR3: TGTGCCAGCAGTGAACAGGGTCCTAGCACAGATACGCAGTATTTT. Translation: CASSEQGPSTDTQYF. The full variable domain, its missing parts supplied by reference TRBV2 and TRBJ2-3, is EPEVTQTPSHQVTQMGQEVILRCVPISNHLYFYWYRQILGQKVEFLVSFYNNEISEKSEIFDDQFSVERPDGSNFTLKIRSTKLEDSAMYFCASSEQGPSTDTQYFGPGTRLTVL.

The chain has TRBV7-9 and TRBJ1-3, with 7 bases aligning to TRBD1. V lost 6 bases and J lost 1; bases outside the gene matches: 9. Germline CDR1 is SEHNR and CDR2 is FQNEAQ (reference sequence). The CDR3 contains 16 residues. The DNA for the CDR3 is TGTGCCAGCAGTTATGGGGACAGACTGTCTGGAAACACCATATATTTT. Translation: CASSYGDRLSGNTIYF.

The V call is TRBV18, the J call TRBJ1-2; 7 bases are a match to TRBD1. Losses at the gene ends were 6 bases for V and 7 bases for J; bases not matched to a gene: 14. Germline CDR1 KGHSH, CDR2 LQKENI. This CDR3 region has 15 residues. The CDR3 loop reads CASSSSTGLASGYTF. The CDR3 nucleotides are TGTGCCAGCTCCTCTTCGACAGGGTTGGCTTCTGGCTACACCTTC.